This T cell receptor (beta chain) was captured by sequencing in a study of cytomegalovirus exposure and HLA in healthy donors. Findings and limits, study-wide: A few chains tied to CMV proved CMV antigen-specific in vitro.

Clones were read by immunoSEQ multiplex PCR, and TCRdb kept only the in-frame ones, dropping some. The sample carries 240,000 or so clones, 75% to 90% recorded once. As concerns this clone: Antigen: not known.

This CDR3 region has 11 residues. Material: PBMCs. The source of this sequence is a woman aged 25 to 39 in good health and CMV-seropositive. V gene TRBV21-1 combines with J gene TRBJ1-2; no DNA check was done on the table's D call, TRBD1. TRBV21-1 is marked as a pseudogene. The CDR3 DNA reads as TGTGCCAGCAGCACAGGGAATGGCTACACCTTC. It encodes CASSTGNGYTF.